Below, 19 T cell receptor beta chains from the same sample are listed, as sequenced in a study of shared clonotypes between healthy human individuals. The assay was immunoSEQ multiplex PCR, and TCRdb's table has in-frame clones only and misses some. The sample includes approximately 1,500,000 clones, 95% to 99% of them seen just once. The sequencing input was naive CD4+ T cells sorted from blood. Described subset: CD45RA+ positively selected. These receptors were collected from a man aged 25-45 years in good health.

There are a few counts of this clone. J is TRBJ1-1 and V is TRBV19, with TRBD1 matching over 9 bases. V lost 8 bases, J lost 3 bases, and 16 bases stayed unmatched. Germline V gives CDR1 LNHDA, CDR2 SQIVND (reference sequence). This CDR3 contains 17 residues. CDR3 loop: CASWASHSDRGYTEAFF. CDR3 nucleotide sequence: TGTGCCAGTTGGGCCTCACACTCGGACAGGGGATACACTGAAGCTTTCTTT.

The V call is TRBV29-1, the J call TRBJ1-2, with D possibly TRBD1 on 6 matching bases. The CDR3 is 13 amino acids. Germline CDR1 reads SQVTM; CDR2 reads ANQGSEA. The CDR3 region is CSVTGGGRYGYTF. DNA of the CDR3: TGCAGTGTAACTGGAGGGGGACGGTATGGCTACACCTTC.

The rearrangement joins TRBV11-2 to TRBJ1-2, with D possibly matching TRBD1 (6 bases). This CDR3 comprises 17 residues. Per germline, CDR1 SGHAT and CDR2 FQNNGV. V was pared by 5 bases and J by 2 bases, with 21 bases between. The CDR3 bases are TGTGCCAGCAGCCCCCGAGCCCCACAGGGAGCGAACTATGGCTACACCTTC. Translating it yields CASSPRAPQGANYGYTF.

The chain joins TRBV7-9 to TRBJ2-3; D gene unclear. The germline CDR1 and CDR2 sequences are SEHNR and FQNEAQ (reference sequence). V was shortened by 5 bases and J by 0 bases, with 12 bases between the two germline ends. This CDR3 is 15 amino acids long. The CDR3 reads CASSRRQASTDTQYF. CDR3 sequence (DNA): TGTGCCAGCAGCCGTCGGCAGGCCAGCACAGATACGCAGTATTTT.

The J gene is TRBJ1-1, the V gene TRBV29-1; D uncertain. Germline CDR1 is SQVTM and CDR2 is ANQGSEA. CDR3 length: 15 amino acids. The V and J ends lost 5 bases and 0 bases respectively, with 16 bases between them. Written as DNA, the CDR3 is TGCAGCGTTAGCTCACTCGGGCCTTTGAACACTGAAGCTTTCTTT. It specifies CSVSSLGPLNTEAFF.

This chain uses TRBV2 with TRBJ2-7, with 8 bases identical to TRBD1. This CDR3 is built from 15 residues. V shed 5 bases, J shed 3 bases, and the junction held 9 bases outside the gene matches. Germline V gene data show CDR1 as SNHLY and CDR2 as FYNNEI. The CDR3 DNA follows: TGTGCCAGCAGTACAGAGACAGGGGTGGTCTACGAGCAGTACTTC. Its translation is CASSTETGVVYEQYF.

In the case of this clone: The sample has other DNA sequences that encode this CDR3 too. This sequence joins TRBV5-1 and TRBJ2-7, with unresolved D. Per the germline V gene, CDR1 is SGHRS and CDR2 is YFSETQ. The length of the CDR3 is 15 residues. Between the trimmed V and J ends, which lost 2 bases and 0 bases, there was a span of 12 bases. CDR3 in amino acids: CASSLGASDSYEQYF. The CDR3 nucleotides read TGCGCCAGCAGCTTAGGCGCGTCAGACTCCTACGAGCAGTACTTC.

CDR3 nucleotides: TGTGCCAGCAGTTTTGGCGGGAGCCTTTACGAGCAGTACTTC. Its protein product is CASSFGGSLYEQYF. The chain combines TRBV28 with TRBJ2-7; 7 nucleotides line up with TRBD2. CDR3 length: 14 amino acids. CDR1 and CDR2 (germline): MDHEN, SYDVKM. J was trimmed by 4 bases and V by 3 bases; bases with no gene match: 6.

The chain employs TRBV7-2 and TRBJ2-1; D is ambiguous. CDR1 and CDR2 (germline): SGHTA, FQGNSA. Trimming pared 5 bases from V and 0 bases from J, leaving 17 bases between. CDR3 length: 17 residues. CDR3 nucleotides: TGTGCCAGCAGCCCAGGAAATGCGGTGAGCTCCTACAATGAGCAGTTCTTC. It specifies CASSPGNAVSSYNEQFF.

The gene calls are TRBV10-3 and TRBJ2-5, with a possible D match to TRBD1 (5 bases). V lost 4 bases and J 3 bases, leaving 18 bases between the germline ends. Germline V gene sequence: CDR1 ENHRY, CDR2 SYGVKD. This CDR3 has 16 amino acids. The CDR3 spells CAISGSGGRGEETQYF. The CDR3 coding sequence is TGTGCCATCAGTGGGTCGGGCGGTAGGGGCGAAGAGACCCAGTACTTC.

The chain uses TRBV19 and TRBJ2-7; the D gene is possibly TRBD1 (6 bases). V dropped 3 bases and J dropped 5 bases, with 17 bases sitting between them. The CDR3 loop spans 15 amino acids. Germline loops: CDR1 LNHDA, CDR2 SQIVND (reference sequence). CDR3 DNA: TGTGCCAGTAGTATGGGATCAGCAGGGGTAGACGAGCAGTACTTC. Translation gives CASSMGSAGVDEQYF. Full variable domain (outside the CDR3, taken from reference TRBV19 and TRBJ2-7): DGGITQSPKYLFRKEGQNVTLSCEQNLNHDAMYWYRQDPGQGLRLIYYSQIVNDFQKGDIAEGYSVSREKKESFPLTVTSAQKNPTAFYLCASSMGSAGVDEQYFGPGTRLTVT.

V and J are TRBV7-2 and TRBJ2-3, with D uncertain. V was trimmed by 2 bases and J by 4 bases, leaving 7 bases between them. CDR1 is SGHTA, CDR2 FQGNSA, per germline. The CDR3 runs 13 residues. The CDR3 loop reads CASSLNRADTQYF. As DNA, the CDR3 is TGTGCCAGCAGCTTAAATAGGGCAGATACGCAGTATTTT.

This chain uses TRBV18 with TRBJ2-7; tentatively, D is TRBD1 or TRBD2 (5 bases each). CDR3 length equals 15 residues. V lost 2 bases and J 11 bases, leaving 22 bases between the germline ends. The germline gives CDR1 KGHSH, CDR2 LQKENI. DNA for the CDR3: TGTGCCAGCTCACCAGACAGCGCTCTTGGGGGAGAGGAGTACTTC. It specifies CASSPDSALGGEEYF.

The rearrangement links TRBV7-8 to TRBJ2-1, with 14 bases that match TRBD2. CDR1 and CDR2 (germline): SGHVS, FQNEAQ. This CDR3 has 19 residues. With 5 bases clipped from V and 5 bases from J, the junction kept 14 bases outside the gene matches. The chain's CDR3 is CASSTRLAGGPATNNEQFF. CDR3 DNA: TGTGCCAGCAGCACCCGACTAGCGGGAGGGCCGGCCACCAACAATGAGCAGTTCTTC.

The gene calls are TRBV15 and TRBJ1-2; a possible D gene is TRBD1 (6 bases). Germline V lookup: CDR1 LNHNV, CDR2 YYDKDF (reference sequence). Between the trimmed V and J ends, which lost 0 bases and 4 bases, there was a span of 12 bases. This CDR3 contains 15 residues. CDR3 protein: CATSRETGNSYGYTF. For the CDR3, the DNA is TGTGCCACCAGCAGAGAAACAGGGAACTCCTATGGCTACACCTTC. Full variable domain (rest looked up from reference TRBV15 and TRBJ1-2): DAMVIQNPRYQVTQFGKPVTLSCSQTLNHNVMYWYQQKSSQAPKLLFHYYDKDFNNEADTPDNFQSRRPNTSFCFLDIRSPGLGDTAMYLCATSRETGNSYGYTFGSGTRLTVV.

The chain has TRBV5-6 and TRBJ2-5, with D perhaps matching TRBD1 (6 bases). Germline V gene sequence: CDR1 SGHDT, CDR2 YYEEEE. The CDR3 sequence is 13 residues long. The germline V and J ends were trimmed by 3 bases and 1 base, with 7 bases remaining between them. DNA of the CDR3: TGTGCCAGCAGCTACAGGGTCCAAGAGACCCAGTACTTC. This gives the protein CASSYRVQETQYF.

The chain recombines TRBV9 with TRBJ2-3; 7 nucleotides match TRBD2. The CDR3 runs 14 residues. Trimming took 3 bases from V and 6 from J; bases not matched to a gene: 7. Germline values: CDR1 SGDLS, CDR2 YYNGEE. CDR3 loop: CASSAAGRVDTQYF. The CDR3 DNA reads as TGTGCCAGCAGCGCCGCAGGGAGGGTTGATACGCAGTATTTT.

V and J are TRBV30 and TRBJ2-7; D is unresolved. The V end lost 4 bases, the J end lost 2 bases, and 6 bases lay between the germline ends. This CDR3 spans 11 amino acids. From germline, CDR1 is GTSNPN and CDR2 SVGIG (reference sequence). CDR3 coding DNA: TGTGCCTGGACCCAGCCCTACGAGCAGTACTTC. Translated: CAWTQPYEQYF.

The rearrangement joins TRBV6-6 to TRBJ1-1; D is unclear. The V gene's germline CDR1 is MNHNY and CDR2 SVGAGI (reference sequence). This CDR3 is 11 amino acids long. V was clipped by 1 base and J by 8 bases, with 5 bases between them. The CDR3 DNA sequence: TGTGCCAGCAGTTACTTGGGGGAAGCTTTCTTT. Translating gives CASSYLGEAFF.